The rows below give T cell receptor beta chains drawn from one sample of a study of shared clonotypes between healthy human individuals. Method: immunoSEQ multiplex PCR; TCRdb's copy keeps in-frame clones and lacks some. The data show about 470,000 clones, roughly 77% seen once. The sequenced sample consisted of PBMCs. Source of these receptors: a woman aged 40 to 50 in good health. Some clones in this sample may be carry-over from other donors' samples. CDR3s leave out the opening cysteine and the closing phenylalanine or tryptophan. The order of the fields is V gene, J gene, CDR3 protein.

>TRBV5-1|TRBJ1-1
ASSFDPNTEAF
>TRBV15|TRBJ2-7
ATSRDRVYEQY
>TRBV28|TRBJ2-4
ASGPRGQEAKNIQY
>TRBV2|TRBJ1-1
ASSEQGEVAF
>TRBV29-1|TRBJ1-1
SAVVGMNTEAF
>TRBV5-1|TRBJ2-1
ASSLASSGIGNEQF
>TRBV5-8|TRBJ1-4
ASSRDRGEKLF
>TRBV11-2|TRBJ2-1
ASSLRGSGSYNEQF
>TRBV5-6|TRBJ2-5
ASSSNRPGETQY
>TRBV5-1|TRBJ2-5
ASSPGGAEETQY
>TRBV13|TRBJ1-1
ASRALRQGNTEAF
>TRBV6-1|TRBJ1-1
ASRIDTRGPAF
>TRBV4-3|TRBJ2-7
ASSQQGDEQY
>TRBV18|TRBJ1-2
ASSPGQGPLYGYT
>TRBV19|TRBJ2-5
ASSIIGETQY
>TRBV5-1|TRBJ2-2
ASSKRDFTGELF
>TRBV6-1|TRBJ2-2
ASRAGVLAGELF
>TRBV11-2|TRBJ2-2
ASSLVTDTGELF
>TRBV5-6|TRBJ1-5
ASSSTGTGGDQPQH
>TRBV5-6|TRBJ2-6
ASSSQGSGANVLT
>TRBV27|TRBJ1-6
ASRAQGAMGPLH
>TRBV25-1|TRBJ2-7
ASGPLDSEYEQY
>TRBV19|TRBJ2-6
ATEAGPSGANVLT
>TRBV28|TRBJ1-2
ASTDRGASGYT
>TRBV30|TRBJ1-5
AWSVGGNQPQH
>TRBV30|TRBJ1-1
ARKTGGGMNTEAF
>TRBV18|TRBJ2-1
ASSPQGANEQF
>TRBV7-2|TRBJ2-1
ASSRLAGGYEQF
>TRBV28|TRBJ2-5
ASSPQTSGRETQY
>TRBV29-1|TRBJ1-1
SVAGYTEAF
>TRBV7-3|TRBJ1-5
ASSLGSASNQPQH
>TRBV11-2|TRBJ2-1
ASSPGKGAIDEQF
>TRBV30|TRBJ2-1
AWSQTSFEQF
>TRBV9|TRBJ2-2
ASSVVDAYGELF
>TRBV28|TRBJ1-5
ASSFSIQQHSNQPQH
>TRBV28|TRBJ2-1
ASILGQGVWNEQF
>TRBV5-4|TRBJ2-2
ASSLEAAGGGRTGELF
>TRBV10-3|TRBJ2-1
AITPGLGWNEQF
>TRBV19|TRBJ2-5
ASSPYAGTGIQETQY
>TRBV6-1|TRBJ2-7
ASQGGQRIYEQY
>TRBV5-4|-
ASSLGLADSYEQY
>TRBV5-1|TRBJ1-1
ASSSTVMNTEAF
>TRBV2|TRBJ1-2
ASIRGRNDGYT
>TRBV5-1|TRBJ2-1
ASTSGDLNNEQF
>TRBV14|TRBJ2-7
ASSHPGNWYEQY
>TRBV6-1|TRBJ1-5
ATLGEGLRGQPQH
>TRBV19|TRBJ1-1
ASSVQSAIQNTEAF
>TRBV5-1|TRBJ2-7
ASSLGDPSGIYEQY
>TRBV9|TRBJ2-6
ASSPRTGNSGANVLT
>TRBV7-3|TRBJ1-1
ASSLDRGNQKAF